This TCR beta chain was sequenced in a study of glioma-infiltrating T cells after dendritic cell vaccination. TCRdb's table, derived via immunoSEQ multiplex PCR, lists solely in-frame clones and lacks some. Counted here are 80,000 to 95,000 clones, 85% occurring once; the ten biggest clones make up approximately 8%. V gave up 4 bases and J gave up 7 bases, with 14 bases separating them. The germline gives CDR1 ENHRY, CDR2 SYGVKD. The CDR3 extends over 14 amino acids. Time point in this sample: after dendritic cell vaccination, including at tumor progression/relapse. Patients had residual fresh-frozen tumor tissue and more than two years of survival data. None of the glioblastoma patients had an isocitrate dehydrogenase mutation.

Source: blood, taken after dendritic cell vaccination. This chain joins TRBV10-3 and TRBJ2-1, with D perhaps TRBD2 (6 bases). The receptor was derived from a human donor with glioblastoma. The CDR3 is CAISAGGTGNEQFF. In DNA form, the CDR3 reads TGTGCCATCAGTGCGGGCGGGACGGGTAATGAGCAGTTCTTC.